The next 7 T cell receptor beta chains were all read from a single sample in a study of blood T cell repertoires in COVID-19. Assay: immunoSEQ multiplex PCR; the TCRdb copy retains only in-frame clones and omits some. The profile covers about 50,000 clones, with 87% appearing a single time and about 16% taken by the ten largest. The sequencing input was peripheral blood. Receptors originate from a human donor in a cohort sampled during active COVID-19.

The chain couples TRBV7-2 to TRBJ1-2; D is perhaps TRBD1 (5 bases). CDR1 is SGHTA and CDR2 is FQGNSA in the germline V gene. V was shortened by 4 bases and J by 7 bases, with 7 bases between the two germline ends. CDR3 length: 11 amino acids. The DNA of the CDR3 is TGTGCCAGCAGCTCCGGGGGTGGCTACACCTTC. Its protein product is CASSSGGGYTF.

The chain joins TRBV19 to TRBJ1-1; D might be TRBD1 (5 bases). The V end was cut by 6 bases, the J end by 0 bases, with 11 bases between. The CDR3 is 14 residues long. Germline CDR1 is LNHDA and CDR2 is SQIVND (reference sequence). The CDR3 DNA reads as TGTGCCAGTAGAAGACAGAACATGAACACTGAAGCTTTCTTT. Its protein is CASRRQNMNTEAFF.

V is TRBV3-1 (or the pseudogene TRBV3-2) and J is TRBJ2-2; 8 bases map to TRBD2. Germline CDR1 LGHDT, CDR2 YNNKEL (reference sequence). CDR3 length: 19 residues. V was pared by 3 bases and J by 8 bases, with 20 bases of the junction left unmatched. The CDR3 is CASSQGHVNKRGPGGELFF. CDR3 DNA sequence: TGTGCCAGCAGCCAGGGACACGTCAACAAGCGGGGGCCTGGGGGGGAGCTGTTTTTT.

This clone was seen just once. The chain has TRBV29-1 and TRBJ1-3, with 8 bases that match TRBD1. Germline CDR1 is SQVTM and CDR2 is ANQGSEA. The ends lost 4 bases at V and 2 bases at J; junction bases unmatched: 7. The CDR3 has 15 residues. The chain's CDR3 is CSVGVGQGPGNTIYF. The CDR3 DNA is TGCAGCGTTGGGGTAGGACAGGGCCCTGGAAACACCATATATTTT.

J is TRBJ2-3 and V is TRBV11-2; D ambiguous. V dropped 5 bases and J dropped 7 bases, with 7 bases sitting between them. The CDR3 sequence is 11 residues long. CDR1 is SGHAT, CDR2 FQNNGV, per germline. CDR3 sequence reads: CASSRDYTQYF. The DNA of the CDR3 is TGTGCCAGCAGCAGAGACTATACGCAGTATTTT. Filled out from reference TRBV11-2 and TRBJ2-3, the complete variable domain reads EAGVAQSPRYKIIEKRQSVAFWCNPISGHATLYWYQQILGQGPKLLIQFQNNGVVDDSQLPKDRFSAERLKGVDSTLKIQPAKLEDSAVYLCASSRDYTQYFGPGTRLTVL.

The chain joins TRBV29-1 to TRBJ2-2; no firm D call. Looked up from germline, CDR1 is SQVTM and CDR2 is ANQGSEA. Trimming pared 4 bases from V and 6 bases from J, leaving 6 bases between. This CDR3 spans 11 amino acids. CDR3 nucleotide sequence: TGCAGCGTTGTTAGTGCCGGGGAGCTGTTTTTT. Its translation: CSVVSAGELFF.

This clone was recorded only once. A junction boundary mismatches the germline segment, possibly from a read error. This chain joins TRBV15 and TRBJ2-2; TRBD1 matches at 9 bases. Germline values: CDR1 LNHNV, CDR2 YYDKDF (reference sequence). This CDR3 is built from 17 residues. The CDR3 reads CVTSTVGQGANTGELFF. The DNA of the CDR3 is TGTGTCACCAGCACTGTGGGACAGGGAGCGAACACCGGGGAGCTGTTTTTT. Complete variable domain (other parts from reference TRBV15 and TRBJ2-2): DAMVIQNPRYQVTQFGKPVTLSCSQTLNHNVMYWYQQKSSQAPKLLFHYYDKDFNNEADTPDNFQSRRPNTSFCFLDIRSPGLGDTAMYLCVTSTVGQGANTGELFFGEGSRLTVL.